This T cell receptor (beta chain) was identified during a study of technical replicates of blood from a handful of donors. Sequenced by immunoSEQ multiplex PCR; TCRdb stores in-frame clones only, minus some. The sample carries about 88,000 clones, 94% recorded once. The CDR3 has 15 residues. Germline V gene sequence: CDR1 SGHDN, CDR2 FVKESK. The germline V and J ends were trimmed by 1 base and 1 base, with 10 bases remaining between them. The sequencing input was T cells isolated from PBMCs. This chain uses TRBV14 with TRBJ1-1; D uncertain. The sequence derives from a human donor in good health. The CDR3 sequence is CASSQGRRQNTEAFF. For the CDR3, the DNA is TGTGCCAGCAGCCAAGGGCGCAGGCAGAACACTGAAGCTTTCTTT.